This TCR beta chain derives from a study of blood T cell repertoires in COVID-19. Study at large: Samples taken during acute and convalescent COVID-19 were collected in the United States, Italy and Spain. Sources were T cells, B-cell-depleted T cells, or PBMCs; the material itself was cDNA or gDNA.

The CDR3 sequence is 13 residues long. V dropped 0 bases and J dropped 11 bases, with 13 bases sitting between them. Germline assignment: CDR1 LNHDA and CDR2 SQIVND (reference sequence). Source study methods: Using reference gene primer amplification, nucleated cell counts were estimated. Using immunoSEQ multiplex PCR, the repertoire was profiled, and TCRdb retains in-frame clones only, with some absent. The DNA was the basis for D and trimming; V, J and clone size are from that table. The sample has roughly 160,000 clones, approximately 90% seen once. Material for sequencing was peripheral blood. The J gene is TRBJ1-1, the V gene TRBV19; no clear D. The receptor was derived from a man between 50 and 59 years old who had recovered from COVID-19. CDR3: CASSIEGSSRAFF. The DNA of the CDR3 is TGTGCCAGTAGTATAGAAGGCAGCTCGCGGGCTTTCTTT.